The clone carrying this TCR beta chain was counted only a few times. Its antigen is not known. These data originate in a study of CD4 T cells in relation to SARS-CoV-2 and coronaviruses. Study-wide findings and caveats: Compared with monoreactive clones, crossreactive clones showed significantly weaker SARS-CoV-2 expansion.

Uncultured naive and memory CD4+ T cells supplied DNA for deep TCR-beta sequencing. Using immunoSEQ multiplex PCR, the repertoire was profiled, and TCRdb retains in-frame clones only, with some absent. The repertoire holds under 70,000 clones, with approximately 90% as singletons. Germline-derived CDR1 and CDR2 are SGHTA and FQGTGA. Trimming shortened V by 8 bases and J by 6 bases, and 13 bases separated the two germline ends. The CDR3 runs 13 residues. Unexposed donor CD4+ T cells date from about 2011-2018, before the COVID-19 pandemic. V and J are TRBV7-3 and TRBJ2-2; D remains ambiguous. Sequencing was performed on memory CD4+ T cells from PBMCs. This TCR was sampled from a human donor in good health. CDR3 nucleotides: TGTGCCAGCTCCCTAGTAATGGCCGGGGAGCTGTTTTTT. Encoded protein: CASSLVMAGELFF.